This T cell receptor (beta chain) is drawn from a study of cytomegalovirus exposure and HLA in healthy donors (dated by TCRdb to about 2017). Broadly, across the study: According to a later analysis, the 120 or so validation repertoires were produced on the same platform as the 700 or so repertoires of the first cohort. The study aimed to test whether signatures of past pathogen exposure could be identified by cataloging public T cell receptors. High-throughput TCR immunosequencing, statistical association of individual TCRs with disease status, and machine learning were combined to predict cytomegalovirus infection status. In addition to the first cohort of 666 subjects, a separate validation cohort of over 90 different subjects was used. Broader findings and caveats from the paper: A total of 150 to 200 TCR beta chains were listed by the study as associated with cytomegalovirus. The classifier was reported to diagnose cytomegalovirus status with high specificity and sensitivity in both the original and validation cohorts. All 120 or so repertoires were used to score co-occurrence in the validation cohort in a later analysis, because that analysis had no HLA typing for the cohort. Most TCR sequences were observed very rarely across donors, whereas some public TCRs were present in many individuals. Subsequent analysis determined that TCRs grouped into clusters in the first cohort also showed a tendency toward co-occurrence across the approximately 110 validation repertoires, and 94% of cluster scores exceeded 0. In vitro tests confirmed that a few of the cytomegalovirus-associated TCR beta chains recognize cytomegalovirus antigens. The authors suggested that the approach could potentially be generalized to other disease states and immunological phenotypes.

Donors formed part of the validation cohort, which comprised 95 to 150 subjects and was distinct from the first cohort of several hundred subjects. Via the germline V gene, CDR1 is MGHRA and CDR2 YSYEKL. There are 15 amino acids in the CDR3, from cysteine to phenylalanine inclusive. Just the 45-base CDR3 DNA is kept, in frame starting at base 1. The V and J ends are trimmed by 5 bases and 0 bases, leaving 14 bases between them. This clone has a single count. What antigen it recognizes has not been identified. No qualities accompany the bases; no much larger clone lies one base away. Libraries were made using the immunoSEQ multiplex PCR assay. Concerning the study's data processing: To diagnose cytomegalovirus status from the catalog of TCR beta chain sequences, a statistical classification framework was built. TCRdb re-hosts the immuneACCESS table, in-frame sequences only. Its copies lack some clones; in the studies checked, an unresolved V gene accounts for under half of them, and the cause for the rest is not known. The V and J calls and clone size are taken from that table; D and trimming were inferred from the DNA. The sample data list around 260,000 clones, and 90% of these were observed just once. Approximately 3.1% of the sample goes to the ten largest clones.

The TCR originated in a young woman in good health and CMV-seronegative. The chain is encoded by TRBV4-1 joined to TRBJ2-7; the D gene is possibly TRBD1 or TRBD2, each agreeing over 5 bases. The sequencing sample was made of PBMCs. This receptor has the CDR3 CASSVRDVGSYEQYF. The nucleotide sequence reads as follows: TGCGCCAGCAGCGTCCGGGACGTAGGCTCCTACGAGCAGTACTTC.